Following are 22 T cell receptor beta chains from one sample sequenced in a study of T cells in women clearing cervical HPV infection. TCRdb keeps only in-frame clones here, not all; method: immunoSEQ multiplex PCR. Its table records about 39,000 clones. The sequencing input was blood buffy coat. These receptors were taken from a woman aged 18 to 75 with a cervical HPV16 infection that either progressed to CIN3+ or cleared (not recorded which).

The part of the CDR3 DNA that was read is TGTGCCAGCTCGGACCAGGGGGGAGTGAACTATGGC. Amino acids: CASSDQGGVNYG. The full CDR3 sequence reads CASSDQGGVNYGYTF. The chain joins TRBV18 to TRBJ1-2; 7 nucleotides align to TRBD1. The read gets to within 3 residues of the CDR3 end, and the germline J gene fills in the rest. CDR1 and CDR2 (germline): KGHSH, LQKENI. V lost 6 bases, J lost 2 bases, and 9 bases stayed unmatched. This CDR3 region has 15 residues.

Concerning this clone itself: The CDR3 end is not reached by the read, which stops 3 residues before it; the germline J gene fills it in. The chain links TRBV12-3 or TRBV12-4 to TRBJ2-1, with TRBD2 identical over 8 bases. The CDR3 is 15 residues long. V lost 0 bases, J lost 9 bases, and 7 bases stayed unmatched. The CDR3 here is CASSLALIAGTEQFF. The DNA read from the CDR3 is TGTGCCAGCAGTTTAGCGCTAATAGCGGGAACTGAG.

The CDR3 protein is CASTTSGGGLYGYTF. The covered CDR3 bases are TGTGCCAGTACCACCAGCGGGGGCGGCCTTTATGGC. The chain has TRBV19 and TRBJ1-2, with D possibly being TRBD1 (6 bases). The read ends 3 residues before the CDR3 terminus; that terminus is restored from the germline J gene. This CDR3 is 15 amino acids long. CDR1 is LNHDA, CDR2 SQIVND, per germline (reference sequence). Trimming removed 7 bases at V and 5 bases at J, with 20 bases between.

As concerns this clone: From the germline J gene comes the end of the CDR3, since the read stops 3 residues before it. The J gene is TRBJ2-7, the V gene TRBV6-2 or TRBV6-3; 9 bases match TRBD1. The J segment lost 1 base and the V segment lost 6 bases, leaving 7 bases of the junction unmatched. The V gene's germline CDR1 is MNHEY and CDR2 SVGEGT. CDR3 size: 15 residues. CDR3 DNA, as far as it was read: TGTGCCAGCAGGAAGGGGACAGGGTCTTCCTACGAG. Translating it yields CASRKGTGSSYE. The entire CDR3 protein reads CASRKGTGSSYEQYF.

In regard to this clone: The CDR3 is cut off 3 residues early in the read; its end comes from the germline J gene. V usage is TRBV6-4 and J usage is TRBJ2-6; D is unclear. V lost 7 bases and J lost 0, with 7 bases in between. The CDR3 length is 14 residues. Germline-derived CDR1 and CDR2 are MRHNA and SNTAGT. CDR3 bases read: TGTGCCAGCAAACTGAGCTCTGGGGCCAACGTC. Protein: CASKLSSGANV. The whole CDR3 protein reads CASKLSSGANVLTF.

Points on this clone: The CDR3 is cut off 3 residues early in the read; its end comes from the germline J gene. The rearrangement joins TRBV5-1 to TRBJ2-3, with 7 bases that match TRBD2. The CDR3 extends over 15 amino acids. Per germline, CDR1 SGHRS and CDR2 YFSETQ. Trimming took 3 bases from V and 0 from J; bases not matched to a gene: 4. Partial CDR3 DNA: TGCGCCAGCAGCTCCGCTAGCGGCAGCACAGATACG. Encoded protein: CASSSASGSTDT. The entire CDR3 protein reads CASSSASGSTDTQYF.

In regard to this clone: A read error may account for a junction end that differs from germline. The read terminates 3 residues ahead of where the CDR3 ends, so the germline J gene completes it. Within the sample, other DNA sequences also encode this same CDR3. The chain links TRBV18 to TRBJ1-3; TRBD1 matches 7 bases. The CDR3 totals 14 residues. CDR1 is KGHSH, CDR2 LQKENI, per germline. This CDR3 reads CASSLDRVSDTIYF. The covered CDR3 bases are TGTGCCAGCTCACTCGACAGGGTTTCGGACACT.

A note on this clone: Read data end 3 residues before the CDR3 end; the end is taken from the germline J gene. J is TRBJ2-5 and V is TRBV18; D not certain. There are 13 residues in the CDR3. V lost 1 base and J 4 bases, leaving 7 bases between the germline ends. CDR1 KGHSH and CDR2 LQKENI come from the germline V gene. CDR3 DNA (partial): TGTGCCAGCTCACCACGGCTAGTAGAGACC. This codes for CASSPRLVET. The CDR3 in its entirety is CASSPRLVETQYF.

Points on this clone: The read terminates 3 residues ahead of where the CDR3 ends, so the germline J gene completes it. The rearrangement joins TRBV20-1 to TRBJ2-7; 11 nucleotides agree with TRBD2. The CDR3 sequence is 15 residues long. In germline, CDR1 is DFQATT, CDR2 SNEGSKA (reference sequence). J was trimmed by 3 bases and V by 5 bases; bases with no gene match: 9. The covered CDR3 bases are TGCAGTGCTGCAACTTCTAGCGGGAGGCTCTACGAG. It specifies CSAATSSGRLYE. The full CDR3 protein is CSAATSSGRLYEQYF.

The CDR3 spells CASRGDSRGTEAFF. The part of the CDR3 DNA that was read is TGTGCCAGCAGGGGTGACAGCCGGGGGACTGAA. The chain links TRBV2 to TRBJ1-1; D may be TRBD1 (5 bases). The read ends 3 residues early relative to the CDR3; the germline J gene fills the gap. The V and J ends lost 6 bases and 5 bases respectively, with 16 bases between them. Germline V CDR1 and CDR2: SNHLY, FYNNEI. The CDR3 is 14 residues long.

With respect to this clone: The missing CDR3 end, 3 residues past where the read stops, is filled in from the germline J gene. V is TRBV11-3 and J is TRBJ2-3; D perhaps matches TRBD2 (6 bases). CDR3 size: 14 residues. V lost 4 bases, J lost 5 bases, and 13 bases lay in between. Germline assignment: CDR1 SGHNT and CDR2 YENEEA. Here the CDR3 reads CASSSGVEEDTQYF. The DNA read from the CDR3 is TGTGCCAGCAGCTCGGGGGTTGAAGAAGATACG.

A word on this clone: The sequenced fragment ends 3 residues before the CDR3 boundary, so the rest is inferred from the germline J gene. The V and J genes are TRBV19 and TRBJ2-4; the match to TRBD1 covers 8 bases. CDR1 and CDR2 (germline): LNHDA, SQIVND (reference sequence). The length of the CDR3 is 14 residues. This chain's CDR3 is CASSAWDRTYGQYF. CDR3 bases read: TGTGCCAGTAGTGCCTGGGACAGGACCTATGGT.

Worth noting for this clone: With the read ending 3 residues before the CDR3 end, the germline J gene is used to fill in that end. V and J are TRBV30 and TRBJ1-2; unclear D gene. V was shortened by 0 bases and J by 0 bases, with 5 bases between the two germline ends. The length of the CDR3 is 13 residues. The germline gives CDR1 GTSNPN, CDR2 SVGIG (reference sequence). The part of the CDR3 DNA that was read is TGTGCCTGGAGTGTGGGCTCTAACTATGGC. It translates to CAWSVGSNYG. The whole CDR3 sequence reads CAWSVGSNYGYTF.

On this clone: The observed sequence ends 3 residues before the CDR3 terminus, with the missing tail filled in from the germline J gene. The chain links TRBV2 to TRBJ2-5, with D unresolved. The V end lost 2 bases, the J end lost 2 bases, and 12 bases lay between the germline ends. This CDR3 has 15 residues. Germline lookup yields CDR1 SNHLY and CDR2 FYNNEI. The part of the CDR3 DNA that was read is TGTGCCAGCAGTGAACCGCCGCCTAGACAAGAGACC. Its translation: CASSEPPPRQET. The CDR3 reads in full as CASSEPPPRQETQYF.

For this clone: The read ends 3 residues early relative to the CDR3; the germline J gene fills the gap. This rearrangement joins TRBV5-1 to TRBJ1-1; D gene ambiguous. Trimming took 4 bases from V and 6 from J, leaving 16 bases between them. This CDR3 region has 14 residues. CDR1 and CDR2 from the germline V gene are SGHRS and YFSETQ. The chain's CDR3 is CASSRQNTRAEAFF. The CDR3 bases that were read are TGCGCCAGCAGCCGTCAAAATACAAGGGCTGAA.

On this clone: The read ends 3 residues early relative to the CDR3; the germline J gene fills the gap. The genes are TRBV20-1 and TRBJ2-5; TRBD2 agrees at 8 bases. This CDR3 has 13 residues. With V trimmed by 8 bases and J by 4 bases, 9 bases remained unmatched. Germline V CDR1 and CDR2: DFQATT, SNEGSKA (reference sequence). CDR3 protein: CSYPGTSGETQYF. The sequenced part of the CDR3 DNA is TGCAGTTATCCCGGGACTAGTGGAGAGACC.

A word on this clone: The read halts 3 residues ahead of the CDR3 end, with the missing end drawn from the germline J gene. The rearrangement joins TRBV30 to TRBJ1-1; D is undetermined. The CDR3 loop spans 14 amino acids. V shed 2 bases and J shed 2 bases, with 12 bases lying between them. The germline V gene has CDR1 GTSNPN and CDR2 SVGIG (reference sequence). The CDR3 region is CAWSRGWSNTEAFF. The CDR3 DNA, read in part, is TGTGCCTGGAGTCGAGGGTGGAGCAACACTGAA.

Of note for this clone: The DNA ends 3 residues before the CDR3 does, and the rest of the CDR3 is filled in from the germline J gene. The chain couples TRBV2 to TRBJ2-3, with D possibly being TRBD2 (6 bases). Germline loops: CDR1 SNHLY, CDR2 FYNNEI. With 0 bases removed from V and 3 bases from J, the gap between germline ends came to 7 bases. The CDR3 contains 14 residues. The CDR3: CASSEAEGTDTQYF. The sequenced CDR3 bases are TGTGCCAGCAGTGAAGCGGAGGGGACAGATACG. Full variable domain (outside the CDR3, taken from reference TRBV2 and TRBJ2-3): EPEVTQTPSHQVTQMGQEVILRCVPISNHLYFYWYRQILGQKVEFLVSFYNNEISEKSEIFDDQFSVERPDGSNFTLKIRSTKLEDSAMYFCASSEAEGTDTQYFGPGTRLTVL.

As to this clone: The DNA ends 3 residues before the CDR3 does, and the rest of the CDR3 is filled in from the germline J gene. The chain uses TRBV6-2 or TRBV6-3 and TRBJ1-1, with D unresolved. The CDR3 extends over 14 amino acids. Germline CDR1 reads MNHEY; CDR2 reads SVGEGT. Trimming took 6 bases from V and 2 from J, leaving 13 bases between them. The CDR3 is CASSPQETNTEAFF. The DNA read from the CDR3 is TGTGCCAGCAGCCCCCAGGAGACAAACACTGAA.

As for this clone: The read terminates 3 residues ahead of where the CDR3 ends, so the germline J gene completes it. This chain uses TRBV2 with TRBJ1-2; the D is unclear. The CDR3 is made up of 15 amino acids. Looked up from germline, CDR1 is SNHLY and CDR2 is FYNNEI. V was pared by 7 bases and J by 2 bases, with 17 bases between. The CDR3 spells CASKTASEHNYGYTF. The CDR3 DNA, read in part, is TGTGCCAGCAAGACGGCCAGCGAGCACAACTATGGC. The variable domain in full, with the rest retrieved from reference TRBV2 and TRBJ1-2, is EPEVTQTPSHQVTQMGQEVILRCVPISNHLYFYWYRQILGQKVEFLVSFYNNEISEKSEIFDDQFSVERPDGSNFTLKIRSTKLEDSAMYFCASKTASEHNYGYTFGSGTRLTVV.

In the case of this clone: The CDR3 end is not reached by the read, which stops 3 residues before it; the germline J gene fills it in. The rearrangement links TRBV5-4 to TRBJ1-1, with D unresolved. Trimming took off 4 bases at V and 0 bases at J, with 7 bases between the two ends. CDR3 size: 13 residues. From germline, CDR1 is SGHNT and CDR2 YYREEE (reference sequence). CDR3 in amino acids: CASSPDMNTEAFF. Incomplete CDR3 DNA: TGTGCCAGCAGCCCAGACATGAACACTGAA.

With respect to this clone: With the read ending 3 residues before the CDR3 end, the germline J gene is used to fill in that end. V usage is TRBV29-1 and J usage is TRBJ2-5; D not resolved. Germline CDR1 and CDR2: SQVTM and ANQGSEA. The germline V and J ends were trimmed by 4 bases and 5 bases, with 5 bases remaining between them. The CDR3 contains 10 residues. The sequenced part of the CDR3 DNA is TGCAGCGTTGTTATGGAGACC. Translation: CSVVMET. The whole CDR3 region reads CSVVMETQYF.